Below are 24 T cell receptor beta chains sequenced from a single sample in a study of Tregs in tolerant kidney transplant recipients. Some clones are missing from TCRdb's copy, which holds only in-frame ones; the method was immunoSEQ multiplex PCR. Of more than 60,000 clones listed, about 89% are singletons. The sequencing used CD4+ T cells from blood, collected before the transplant. All receptors come from a human donor who received a combined kidney and bone marrow transplant.

The chain has TRBV28 and TRBJ2-3, with 7 positions matching TRBD2. The CDR3 length is 17 residues. V shed 5 bases, J shed 4 bases, and the junction held 15 bases outside the gene matches. The germline gives CDR1 MDHEN, CDR2 SYDVKM. The CDR3 region has the DNA TGTGCCAGCAGTCCCCCCCTTGGTGCGGGAGTATCAGATACGCAGTATTTT. It specifies CASSPPLGAGVSDTQYF.

This rearrangement joins TRBV28 to TRBJ1-3, with a possible D match to TRBD1 (5 bases). CDR3 length equals 18 residues. The V end was cut by 6 bases, the J end by 0 bases, with 21 bases between. Germline assignment: CDR1 MDHEN and CDR2 SYDVKM. This CDR3 is CASSIKRAREASGNTIYF. CDR3 DNA: TGTGCCAGCAGCATCAAGAGGGCCAGGGAGGCCTCTGGAAACACCATATATTTT.

The rearrangement uses TRBV28 and TRBJ1-1; 7 nucleotides align to TRBD1. The CDR3 runs 16 residues. V gave up 4 bases and J gave up 4 bases; unmatched junction bases: 12. CDR1 is MDHEN, CDR2 SYDVKM, per germline. DNA for the CDR3: TGTGCCAGCAGTTCCGACCCCGACAGGGCGGGCACTGAAGCTTTCTTT. Translated, it gives CASSSDPDRAGTEAFF.

The V call is TRBV18, the J call TRBJ1-2, with D possibly being TRBD1 (5 bases). CDR1 is KGHSH and CDR2 is LQKENI in the germline V gene. The CDR3 spans 15 residues. With 1 base removed from V and 4 bases from J, the gap between germline ends came to 13 bases. CDR3 DNA sequence: TGTGCCAGCTCACCACGGACACCCGACCCCTATGGCTACACCTTC. Protein: CASSPRTPDPYGYTF.

The CDR3 sequence: CASTPRQGARGNTF. The CDR3 DNA sequence: TGCGCCAGCACCCCGCGACAGGGGGCTCGAGGGAACACCTTC. This chain links TRBV5-1 with TRBJ1-2; 10 bases are shared with TRBD1. The V gene's germline CDR1 is SGHRS and CDR2 YFSETQ. Losses at the gene ends were 6 bases for V and 12 bases for J; bases not matched to a gene: 14. There are 14 residues in the CDR3.

This sequence joins TRBV11-1 and TRBJ2-5, with 12 bases fitting TRBD2. CDR1 and CDR2 (germline): SGHAT, FQDESV (reference sequence). The CDR3 length is 16 residues. The V segment lost 5 bases and the J segment 2 bases; nucleotides outside the gene matches: 6. CDR3 sequence reads: CASSPWTSGDQETQYF. As DNA, the CDR3 is TGTGCCAGCAGCCCCTGGACTAGCGGGGATCAAGAGACCCAGTACTTC.

On this clone: This specimen includes other DNA sequences encoding the same CDR3. The chain is built from TRBV6-1 and TRBJ1-4; D uncertain. Germline V gene lookup returns CDR1 MNHNS and CDR2 SASEGT. Trimming took off 6 bases at V and 7 bases at J, with 12 bases between the two ends. This CDR3 has 13 amino acids. CDR3: CASSGGGREKLFF. CDR3 DNA sequence: TGTGCCAGCAGCGGCGGAGGGCGTGAAAAACTGTTTTTT.

The V and J genes are TRBV7-2 and TRBJ2-2, with 8 bases matching TRBD2. The CDR3 loop spans 16 amino acids. The V segment lost 1 base and the J segment 7 bases; nucleotides outside the gene matches: 8. In germline, CDR1 is SGHTA, CDR2 FQGNSA. The CDR3, as DNA: TGTGCCAGCAGCTTAGTAGCAGCGGGAGCTAGCGGGGAGCTGTTTTTT. Its protein is CASSLVAAGASGELFF.

The chain recombines TRBV2 with TRBJ2-7, with a possible D match to TRBD2 (6 bases). This CDR3 comprises 18 residues. The V gene's germline CDR1 is SNHLY and CDR2 FYNNEI. Trimming removed 0 bases from V and 3 bases from J, with 21 bases in between. CDR3 sequence (DNA): TGTGCCAGCAGTGAAGCGTTTGTTAGCGGCCGCGAGGGCTACGAGCAGTACTTC. It is translated as CASSEAFVSGREGYEQYF. Together with reference TRBV2 and TRBJ2-7, the CDR3 gives the full variable domain: EPEVTQTPSHQVTQMGQEVILRCVPISNHLYFYWYRQILGQKVEFLVSFYNNEISEKSEIFDDQFSVERPDGSNFTLKIRSTKLEDSAMYFCASSEAFVSGREGYEQYFGPGTRLTVT.

The CDR3 spells CASSLRQGVRETQYF. The CDR3 bases are TGTGCCAGCAGTTTAAGACAGGGTGTACGAGAGACCCAGTACTTC. The rearrangement joins TRBV28 to TRBJ2-5, with 7 positions matching TRBD1. The CDR3 consists of 15 residues. The germline V gene encodes CDR1 MDHEN and CDR2 SYDVKM. Unmatched junction bases numbered 7, after V lost 2 bases and J lost 4 bases.

The chain joins TRBV7-2 to TRBJ2-3, with D possibly being TRBD2 (6 bases). The CDR3 is 15 amino acids. Per the germline V gene, CDR1 is SGHTA and CDR2 is FQGNSA. Trimming took off 3 bases at V and 3 bases at J, with 13 bases between the two ends. The CDR3 bases are TGTGCCAGCAGCTTGTTACTAGGAGGGACAGATACGCAGTATTTT. The encoded protein is CASSLLLGGTDTQYF.

The genes are TRBV4-1 and TRBJ1-5; no reliable D call. The CDR3 has 16 amino acids. Germline lookup yields CDR1 MGHRA and CDR2 YSYEKL. Deletions cut 4 bases from V and 6 bases from J, with 19 bases between. CDR3 residues: CASSPKGGYESQPQHF. The CDR3 region has the DNA TGCGCCAGCAGCCCCAAGGGAGGGTATGAAAGTCAGCCCCAGCATTTT.

The chain recombines TRBV5-4 with TRBJ1-3; no firm D call. With 0 bases removed from V and 9 bases from J, the gap between germline ends came to 10 bases. The CDR3 sequence is 13 residues long. CDR1 and CDR2 from the germline V gene are SGHNT and YYREEE (reference sequence). In nucleotides, the CDR3 is TGTGCCAGCAGCTTGGATCGTTCCTTCACCATATATTTT. Amino acids: CASSLDRSFTIYF.

The chain couples TRBV11-2 to TRBJ1-1; no clear D. Trimming shortened V by 4 bases and J by 0 bases, and 9 bases separated the two germline ends. Germline V gives CDR1 SGHAT, CDR2 FQNNGV. This CDR3 has 14 amino acids. The CDR3 nucleotides read TGTGCCAGCAGCTCCCCTACCCTGAACACTGAAGCTTTCTTT. Translated: CASSSPTLNTEAFF.

This clone appeared a few times. The V gene is TRBV9, the J gene TRBJ1-3; D perhaps matches TRBD1 (5 bases). This CDR3 contains 13 residues. Germline values: CDR1 SGDLS, CDR2 YYNGEE. The V end lost 3 bases, the J end lost 4 bases, and 8 bases lay between the germline ends. The DNA for the CDR3 is TGTGCCAGCAGCGCAGGGTCGGGAAACACCATATATTTT. This encodes CASSAGSGNTIYF.

The rearrangement uses TRBV27 and TRBJ1-1; tentative D call: TRBD1 (6 bases). This CDR3 region has 15 residues. The V end lost 7 bases, the J end lost 2 bases, and 17 bases lay between the germline ends. CDR1 is MNHEY and CDR2 is SMNVEV in the germline V gene (reference sequence). The CDR3 here is CASTTADSANTEAFF. The CDR3 DNA reads as TGTGCCAGCACCACTGCGGACAGCGCAAACACTGAAGCTTTCTTT.

The chain combines TRBV9 with TRBJ2-3; 7 nucleotides align to TRBD2. V shed 2 bases, J shed 1 base, and the junction held 4 bases outside the gene matches. Germline-derived CDR1 and CDR2 are SGDLS and YYNGEE. This CDR3 is built from 15 residues. CDR3 sequence reads: CASSVSTSGTDTQYF. The CDR3 DNA follows: TGTGCCAGCAGCGTTTCCACTAGCGGCACAGATACGCAGTATTTT.

The chain is built from TRBV7-3 and TRBJ2-3, with D possibly being TRBD2 (5 bases). Germline CDR1 is SGHTA and CDR2 is FQGTGA. The CDR3 sequence is 15 residues long. Trimming removed 4 bases at V and 5 bases at J, with 16 bases between. DNA of the CDR3: TGTGCCAGCAGCTCGGGCCGGGGTTTGCTAGATACGCAGTATTTT. It codes for CASSSGRGLLDTQYF.

The CDR3 loop is CAISESYSLGTGELFF. As DNA, the CDR3 is TGTGCCATCAGTGAGTCGTATAGTCTTGGCACCGGGGAGCTGTTTTTT. This rearrangement joins TRBV10-3 to TRBJ2-2; D remains unclear. The ends were cut back, 0 bases at V and 4 bases at J, with 12 bases in the middle. CDR1 and CDR2 (germline): ENHRY, SYGVKD. This CDR3 spans 16 amino acids.

V usage is TRBV27 and J usage is TRBJ1-5; no clear D. The germline gives CDR1 MNHEY, CDR2 SMNVEV (reference sequence). The length of the CDR3 is 15 residues. V shed 2 bases and J shed 0 bases, with 8 bases lying between them. In nucleotides, the CDR3 is TGTGCCAGCAGTTTAGGCGGAGTTAGCAATCAGCCCCAGCATTTT. It yields the protein CASSLGGVSNQPQHF.

The V call is TRBV5-6, the J call TRBJ1-1; TRBD1 matches at 9 bases. Germline V gene data show CDR1 as SGHDT and CDR2 as YYEEEE. The CDR3 extends over 14 amino acids. V lost 2 bases, J lost 6 bases, and 5 bases stayed unmatched. The CDR3 DNA is TGTGCCAGCAGCTTTTGGGACAGGGATTCTGAAGCTTTCTTT. It is translated as CASSFWDRDSEAFF.

This clone is a singleton in its sample. The chain joins TRBV30 to TRBJ1-4, with D hard to call. This CDR3 has 15 amino acids. CDR1 is GTSNPN, CDR2 SVGIG, per germline (reference sequence). Trimming removed 0 bases from V and 7 bases from J, with 15 bases in between. The CDR3 bases are TGTGCCTGGAGTGTACGTGGAGGGCGAGGTGAAAAACTGTTTTTT. This sequence encodes CAWSVRGGRGEKLFF.

This rearrangement joins TRBV23-1 to TRBJ1-2; perhaps TRBD1 as D (6 bases). TRBV23-1 is placed among ORFs of uncertain function. V was pared by 6 bases and J by 8 bases, with 16 bases between. The CDR3 is 13 amino acids. CDR3 nucleotides: TGCGCCAGCAGGAGCACAGGGAAGTTGGGCTACACCTTC. It encodes CASRSTGKLGYTF.

This sequence joins TRBV19 and TRBJ2-7; D perhaps matches TRBD1 (5 bases). The CDR3 runs 14 residues. Germline V gene sequence: CDR1 LNHDA, CDR2 SQIVND (reference sequence). V lost 4 bases and J 2 bases, leaving 12 bases between the germline ends. The CDR3 nucleotides are TGTGCCAGTAGTAAAGGGGCGCAAGCCTACGAGCAGTACTTC. Amino acids: CASSKGAQAYEQYF.